This TCR beta chain was profiled in a study of T cells expressing NK-cell markers. About the research overall: Sorted CD3+CD56-NKG2C+, CD3+CD56+NKG2C- and CD3+CD56+NKG2C+ T cells were the source of the TCR beta repertoires. Seven donors tested HCMV-seropositive and one tested seronegative among the eight sequenced.

5'RACE template switching built TCR beta cDNA with unique molecular identifiers. TCRdb reprocessed the 5' RACE reads, keeping one entry per CDR3 protein, no DNA. The sample shows 250,000 or so distinct CDR3 sequences, and 4% to 5% sits with its ten largest clones. With regard to this clonotype: What it binds is not known.

This CDR3 is 14 amino acids long. Germline loops: CDR1 SGHRS, CDR2 YFSETQ. Study outcomes and limitations: Among several donors, these clonotypes also ranked first in the CD3+CD56-NKG2C+ fraction.

Sequencing input: blood T cells: a sorted CD56 or NKG2C T cell subset, CD4+ or CD8+ T cells, or bulk PBMC T cells (not recorded which). This sequence joins TRBV5-1 and TRBJ2-7. This sequence originates from a woman between 18 and 69 years old in good health. CDR3 in amino acids: CASSPALISYEQYF.